A single sample is the source of the 4 T cell receptor beta chains below, sequenced in a study of blood T cell repertoires in COVID-19. Clones were sequenced by immunoSEQ multiplex PCR, and TCRdb holds only the in-frame ones, with some missing. The sample consists of roughly 74,000 clones, about 83% of them appearing once. Sequenced material: peripheral blood. Receptors originate from a man in his 70s with acute or convalescent COVID-19.

The chain couples TRBV19 to TRBJ2-4, with D perhaps matching TRBD2 (5 bases). Trimming took off 2 bases at V and 9 bases at J, with 20 bases between the two ends. From germline, CDR1 is LNHDA and CDR2 SQIVND (reference sequence). The CDR3 is 16 amino acids. Written as DNA, the CDR3 is TGTGCCAGTAGTATAACGGCAGATAGAGGGCTCGGCATTCAGTACTTC. Translated: CASSITADRGLGIQYF. Complete variable domain (other parts from reference TRBV19 and TRBJ2-4): DGGITQSPKYLFRKEGQNVTLSCEQNLNHDAMYWYRQDPGQGLRLIYYSQIVNDFQKGDIAEGYSVSREKKESFPLTVTSAQKNPTAFYLCASSITADRGLGIQYFGAGTRLSVL.

The chain is built from TRBV5-4 and TRBJ2-7, with D unresolved. In germline, CDR1 is SGHNT, CDR2 YYREEE (reference sequence). CDR3 size: 13 residues. The V and J ends lost 0 bases and 3 bases respectively, with 7 bases between them. CDR3 sequence reads: CASSLGSSYEQYF. For the CDR3, the DNA is TGTGCCAGCAGCTTGGGTAGCAGCTACGAGCAGTACTTC.

The rearrangement joins TRBV27 to TRBJ1-1; D remains unclear. CDR1 is MNHEY, CDR2 SMNVEV, per germline (reference sequence). The ends were cut back, 7 bases at V and 0 bases at J, with 15 bases in the middle. This CDR3 contains 15 residues. CDR3 amino acids: CASKRSGVMNTEAFF. The CDR3 nucleotides read TGTGCCAGCAAGAGGTCGGGAGTGATGAACACTGAAGCTTTCTTT.

The chain recombines TRBV29-1 with TRBJ1-1; 7 bases agree with TRBD1. CDR1 SQVTM and CDR2 ANQGSEA come from the germline V gene. The V gene end was trimmed by 6 bases and the J gene end by 5 bases; junction bases not matched to a gene: 12. The CDR3 length is 14 residues. The CDR3 bases are TGCAGCGTGGGTGGAGGGGGCGCAAGAACTGAAGCTTTCTTT. It specifies CSVGGGGARTEAFF.